This T cell receptor (beta chain) was captured by sequencing in a study of blood T cell repertoires in COVID-19. Turning to the study itself: T cells, B-cell-depleted T cells, or PBMCs provided the cDNA or gDNA that served as material.

Per the authors' pipeline: Amplifying reference gene primers gave estimates of nucleated cell counts. The protocol was immunoSEQ multiplex PCR, while the TCRdb copy is restricted to in-frame clones and leaves out a portion. The V and J calls and clone size are taken from that table; D and trimming were inferred from the DNA. This repertoire shows about 240,000 clones, around 85% found once; its top ten account for more than 2.5%. This CDR3 is built from 16 residues. Losses at the gene ends were 3 bases for V and 6 bases for J; bases not matched to a gene: 9. The V gene's germline CDR1 is SGDLS and CDR2 YYNGEE.

The sequenced sample consisted of peripheral blood. This chain joins TRBV9 and TRBJ1-4; 9 positions match TRBD1. This sequence originates from a woman aged 25-40 years who had recovered from COVID-19. CDR3 in amino acids: CASSGDITGGDEKLFF. In DNA, the CDR3 is TGTGCCAGCAGCGGTGATATAACAGGGGGCGATGAAAAACTGTTTTTT.